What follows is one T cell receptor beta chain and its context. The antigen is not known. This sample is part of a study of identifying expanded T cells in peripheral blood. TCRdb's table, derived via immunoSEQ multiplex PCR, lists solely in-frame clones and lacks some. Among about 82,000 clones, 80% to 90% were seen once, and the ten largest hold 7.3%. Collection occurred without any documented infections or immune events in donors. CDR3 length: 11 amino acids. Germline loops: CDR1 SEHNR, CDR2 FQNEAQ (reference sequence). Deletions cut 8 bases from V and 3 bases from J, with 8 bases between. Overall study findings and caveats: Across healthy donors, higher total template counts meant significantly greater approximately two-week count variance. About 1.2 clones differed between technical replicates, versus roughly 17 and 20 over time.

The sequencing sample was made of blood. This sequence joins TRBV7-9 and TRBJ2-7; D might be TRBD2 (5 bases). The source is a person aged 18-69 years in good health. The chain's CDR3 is CASGAGYEQYF. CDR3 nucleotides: TGTGCCAGCGGCGCGGGCTACGAGCAGTACTTC.